This TCR beta chain is from a study of T cells expressing NK-cell markers. Whole-study context: Sorted CD3+CD56-NKG2C+, CD3+CD56+NKG2C- and CD3+CD56+NKG2C+ T cells were the source of the TCR beta repertoires. Study findings and constraints: The CD3+CD56-NKG2C+ fraction of several donors was also led by these clonotypes.

The CDR3 is made up of 16 amino acids. CDR1 is MNHNY and CDR2 is SVGAGI in the germline V gene (reference sequence). As regards this clonotype: Antigen unknown.

TCRdb reprocessed the 5' RACE reads, with one entry per CDR3 protein and no DNA. This table lists about 460,000 distinct CDR3 sequences. V usage is TRBV6-6 and J usage is TRBJ2-6; absent DNA, TCRdb's TRBD1 call cannot be checked. Sequencing was carried out using blood T cells: a sorted CD56 or NKG2C T cell subset, CD4+ or CD8+ T cells, or bulk PBMC T cells (not recorded which). This receptor was taken from a woman in her 50s in good health. The CDR3 loop reads CAEGTGGLSGANVLTF.